This T cell receptor beta chain comes out of a study of blood T cell repertoires in COVID-19. With 5 bases removed from V and 1 base from J, the gap between germline ends came to 22 bases. The length of the CDR3 is 18 residues. Germline CDR1 is SEHNR and CDR2 is FQNEAQ (reference sequence). The table came from immunoSEQ multiplex PCR; TCRdb's copy has only in-frame clones and leaves some out. The top ten hold roughly 2.9% of the sample, which has around 250,000 clones, under 95% seen once. The sequenced sample consisted of PBMCs or T cells enriched from blood (not recorded which). The sequence derives from a man in his forties who had been exposed to COVID-19. The chain has TRBV7-9 and TRBJ2-3; D may be TRBD2 (6 bases). The CDR3, as DNA: TGTGCCAGCAGCCTCCAACTGGGGCTAGCGATGGGCACAGATACGCAGTATTTT. As protein: CASSLQLGLAMGTDTQYF.